The entry that follows covers one T cell receptor (beta chain) sequence. Its target is not known. PCR amplification relied on 60 Vbeta primers (plus 13 Jbeta primers). The assay was immunoSEQ multiplex PCR, and TCRdb's table has in-frame clones only and misses some. Of roughly 100,000 clones in the sample, around three quarters were seen once. This entry belongs to a study of cytomegalovirus exposure and HLA in healthy donors. Overall study results and limits: TCR beta chains numbering under 200 were designated cytomegalovirus-associated.

The CDR3 contains 18 residues. V lost 9 bases and J 1 base, leaving 28 bases between the germline ends. Per germline, CDR1 SGHRS and CDR2 YFSETQ. The sequenced sample consisted of PBMCs. The rearrangement uses TRBV5-1 and TRBJ1-1; perhaps TRBD1 as D (6 bases). The clonotype comes from a woman aged 18-35 years in good health and CMV-seropositive. CDR3 in amino acids: CATAPLGGRSGWNTEAFF. CDR3 nucleotides: TGCGCCACCGCCCCATTAGGGGGACGGAGCGGATGGAACACTGAAGCTTTCTTT. Based on the CDR3 plus reference TRBV5-1 and TRBJ1-1, the full variable domain is KAGVTQTPRYLIKTRGQQVTLSCSPISGHRSVSWYQQTPGQGLQFLFEYFSETQRNKGNFPGRFSGRQFSNSRSEMNVSTLELGDSALYLCATAPLGGRSGWNTEAFFGQGTRLTVV.